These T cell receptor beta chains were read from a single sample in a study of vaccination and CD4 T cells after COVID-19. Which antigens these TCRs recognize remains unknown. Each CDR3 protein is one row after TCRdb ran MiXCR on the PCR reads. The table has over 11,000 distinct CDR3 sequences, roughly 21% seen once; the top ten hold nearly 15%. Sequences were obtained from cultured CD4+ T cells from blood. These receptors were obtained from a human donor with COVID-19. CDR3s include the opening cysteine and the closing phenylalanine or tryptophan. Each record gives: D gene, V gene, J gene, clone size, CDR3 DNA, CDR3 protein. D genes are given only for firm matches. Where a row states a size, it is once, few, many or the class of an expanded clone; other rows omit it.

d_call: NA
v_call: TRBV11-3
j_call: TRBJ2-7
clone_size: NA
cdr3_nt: TGTGCCAGCAGCCGAGGACAGACCTACGAGCAGTACTTC
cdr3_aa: CASSRGQTYEQYF

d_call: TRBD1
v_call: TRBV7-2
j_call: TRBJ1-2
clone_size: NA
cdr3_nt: TGTGCCAGCAGCGCTCGGACAGGGCTCGGCTACACCTTC
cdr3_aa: CASSARTGLGYTF

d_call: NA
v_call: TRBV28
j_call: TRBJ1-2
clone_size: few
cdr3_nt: TGTGCCAGCAGTTTCGAGATATATGGCTACACCTTC
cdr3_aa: CASSFEIYGYTF

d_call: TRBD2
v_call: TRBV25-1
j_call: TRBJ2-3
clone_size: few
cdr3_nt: TGTGCCAGCAGTTATAGCGGGGGGGCTGGAGATACGCAGTATTTT
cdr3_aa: CASSYSGGAGDTQYF

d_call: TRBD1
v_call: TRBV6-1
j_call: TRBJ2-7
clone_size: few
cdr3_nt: TGTGCCAGCAGTGGGGACAGGTTTGCCTACGAGCAGTACTTC
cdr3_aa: CASSGDRFAYEQYF

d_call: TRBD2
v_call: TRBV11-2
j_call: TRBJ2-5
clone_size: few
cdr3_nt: TGTGCCAGCAGCATTAGCGGGGGGCGGGAGGAGACCCAGTACTTC
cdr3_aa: CASSISGGREETQYF

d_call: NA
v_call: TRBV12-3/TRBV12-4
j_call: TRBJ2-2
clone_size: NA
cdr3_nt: TGTGCCAGCACTCACCCCGGGGAGCTGTTTTTT
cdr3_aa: CASTHPGELFF

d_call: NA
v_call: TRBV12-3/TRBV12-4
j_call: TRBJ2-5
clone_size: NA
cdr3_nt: TGTGCCAGCTCCTCCTGGGCAGGGATGGAGCAAGAGACCCAGTACTTC
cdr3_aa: CASSSWAGMEQETQYF

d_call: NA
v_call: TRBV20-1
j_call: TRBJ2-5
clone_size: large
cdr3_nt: TGCAGTGCCAGTCGTGTCGGGGGCTTTTCGGGAGAGACCCAGTACTTC
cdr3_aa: CSASRVGGFSGETQYF

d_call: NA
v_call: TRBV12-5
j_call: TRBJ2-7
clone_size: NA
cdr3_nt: TGTGCTAGTGGTTTTTTGGGGGGGCGCGAGCAGTACTTC
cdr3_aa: CASGFLGGREQYF

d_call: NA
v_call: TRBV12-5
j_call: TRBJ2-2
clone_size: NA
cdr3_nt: TGTGCTAGTGGCCGTCCCCCGGGGGAGCTGTTTTTT
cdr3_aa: CASGRPPGELFF

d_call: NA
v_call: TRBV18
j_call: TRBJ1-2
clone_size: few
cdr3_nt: TGTGCCAGCTCACCAAGGTCGGCCGAAGGGGTCGATGGCTACACCTTC
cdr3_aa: CASSPRSAEGVDGYTF

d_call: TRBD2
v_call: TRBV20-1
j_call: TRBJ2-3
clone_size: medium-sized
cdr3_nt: TGCAGTGCCTGGGATAGCGGGGGGGCTTATACGCAGTATTTT
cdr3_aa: CSAWDSGGAYTQYF

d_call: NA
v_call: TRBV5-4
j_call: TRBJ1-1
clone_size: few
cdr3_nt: TGTGCCAGCAGCTTTTTAGGCGCTGAAGCTTTCTTT
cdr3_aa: CASSFLGAEAFF

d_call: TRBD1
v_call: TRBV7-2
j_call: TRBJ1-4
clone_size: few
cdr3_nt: TGTGCCAGCAGCCCGGACAGGGGGAACGAAAAACTGTTTTTT
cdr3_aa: CASSPDRGNEKLFF

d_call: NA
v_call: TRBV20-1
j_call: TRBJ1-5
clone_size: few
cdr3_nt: TGCAGTGCTAGAGATTCCGGTCCCGGGCCCCAGCATTTT
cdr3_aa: CSARDSGPGPQHF

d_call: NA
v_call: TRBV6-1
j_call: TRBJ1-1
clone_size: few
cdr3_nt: TGTGCCAGCGGAACGCCAGCAGGGGCTGAAGCTTTCTTT
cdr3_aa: CASGTPAGAEAFF

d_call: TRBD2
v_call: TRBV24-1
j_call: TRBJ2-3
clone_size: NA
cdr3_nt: TGTGCCACCAGTGACCGGACTAGCGGGACCACAGATACGCAGTATTTT
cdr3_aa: CATSDRTSGTTDTQYF

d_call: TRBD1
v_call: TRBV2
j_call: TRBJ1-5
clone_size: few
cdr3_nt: TGTGCCAGCACAGGGGGGACAGGGGGCCTGGAGCCCCAGCATTTT
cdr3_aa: CASTGGTGGLEPQHF

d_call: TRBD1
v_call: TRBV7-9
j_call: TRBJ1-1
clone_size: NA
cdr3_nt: TGTGCCAGCAGCTCGGGACAGGGAGCTTTCTTT
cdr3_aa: CASSSGQGAFF

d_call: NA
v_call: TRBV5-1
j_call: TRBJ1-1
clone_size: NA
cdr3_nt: TGCGCCAGCAGCTTGGGGCGGTCGGCACAGAACACTGAAGCTTTCTTT
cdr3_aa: CASSLGRSAQNTEAFF

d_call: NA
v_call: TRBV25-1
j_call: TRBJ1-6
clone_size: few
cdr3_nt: TGTGCCAGCAGTGGTGGGGTGAATTCACCCCTCCACTTT
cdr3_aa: CASSGGVNSPLHF

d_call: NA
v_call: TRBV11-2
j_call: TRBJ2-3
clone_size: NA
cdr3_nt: TGTGCCAGCAGCCTTCCTTGGACGGCTAGCACAGATACGCAGTATTTT
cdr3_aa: CASSLPWTASTDTQYF

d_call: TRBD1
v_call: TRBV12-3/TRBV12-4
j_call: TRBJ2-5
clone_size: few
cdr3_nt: TGTGCCAGCAGTTTGGGACAGAAAGAGACCCAGTACTTC
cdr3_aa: CASSLGQKETQYF

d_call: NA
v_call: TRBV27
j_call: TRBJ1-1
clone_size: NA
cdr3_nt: TGTGCCGGCAGCCAACAGGGTAAGGGGCGAACTTTCTTT
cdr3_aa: CAGSQQGKGRTFF

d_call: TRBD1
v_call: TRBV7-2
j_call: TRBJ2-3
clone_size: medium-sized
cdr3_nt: TGTGCCAGCAGCGCAACGGGACAGACGCAGTATTTT
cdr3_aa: CASSATGQTQYF

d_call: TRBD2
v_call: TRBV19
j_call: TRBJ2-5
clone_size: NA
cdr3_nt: TGTGCCAGTGGTCTAGGACTAGCGGGAGAAGAGACCCAGTACTTC
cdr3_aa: CASGLGLAGEETQYF

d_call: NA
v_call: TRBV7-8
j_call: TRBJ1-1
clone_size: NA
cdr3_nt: TGTGCCAGCAGCCCCGTCGTGGGTGTCGGCACTGAAGCTTTCTTT
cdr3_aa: CASSPVVGVGTEAFF

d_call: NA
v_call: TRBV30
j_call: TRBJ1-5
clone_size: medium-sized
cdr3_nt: TGTGCCTGGAGTTACGGGACGGCGAATCAGCCCCAGCATTTT
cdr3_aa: CAWSYGTANQPQHF

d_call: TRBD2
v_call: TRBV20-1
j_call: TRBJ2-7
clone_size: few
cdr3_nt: TGCAGTGCTGACTCTAGCGGGGGCCGTAGCTCCTACGAGCAGTACTTC
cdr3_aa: CSADSSGGRSSYEQYF

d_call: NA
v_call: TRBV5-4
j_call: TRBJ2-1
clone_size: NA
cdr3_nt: TGTGCCAGCAGCTTGGCCGGGCAGGGGTTTGGTAATGAGCAGTTCTTC
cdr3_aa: CASSLAGQGFGNEQFF